This TCR beta chain comes out of a study of blood T cell repertoires in COVID-19. The CDR3 runs to 16 residues. V shed 5 bases and J 2 bases; nucleotides not matched to a gene: 7. From germline, CDR1 is SGHRS and CDR2 YFSETQ. In the study's own analysis: Scientists estimated how many nucleated cells there were by amplifying reference gene primers. Sequencing used immunoSEQ multiplex PCR; TCRdb keeps in-frame clones, though not all of them. V and J calls and clone size come straight from that table; D and trimming were deduced from the DNA. The data show about 310,000 clones, just under 90% seen once. This study enrolled people aged about 18 to 95 from 20 to 25 US geographic areas. Cohorts were based on clinical histories the participants reported. Donors in Cohort 3 counted as recovered after two negative PCRs, clearance, or symptom resolution.

The chain combines TRBV5-1 with TRBJ2-1; 10 bases are shared with TRBD2. Sequencing was carried out using PBMCs or T cells enriched from blood (not recorded which). This TCR was sampled from a woman younger than 45 who had recovered from COVID-19. The CDR3 region is CASSSGTSATYNEQFF. Here the CDR3 DNA reads TGCGCCAGCAGTTCCGGGACTAGCGCGACCTACAATGAGCAGTTCTTC.